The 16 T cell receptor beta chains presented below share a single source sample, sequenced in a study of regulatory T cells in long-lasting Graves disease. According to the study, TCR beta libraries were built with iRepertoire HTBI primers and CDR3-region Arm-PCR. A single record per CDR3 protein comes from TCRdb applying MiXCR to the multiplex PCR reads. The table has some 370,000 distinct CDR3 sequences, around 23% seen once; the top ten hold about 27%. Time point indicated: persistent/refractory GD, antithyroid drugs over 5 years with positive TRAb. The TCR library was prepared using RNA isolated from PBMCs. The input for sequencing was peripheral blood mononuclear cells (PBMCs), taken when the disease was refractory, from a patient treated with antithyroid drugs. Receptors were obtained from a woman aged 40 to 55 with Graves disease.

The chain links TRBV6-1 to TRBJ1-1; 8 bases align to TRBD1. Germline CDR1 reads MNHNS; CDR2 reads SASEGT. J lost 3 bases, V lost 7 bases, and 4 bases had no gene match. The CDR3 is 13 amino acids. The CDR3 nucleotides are TGTGCCAGCAATCCAGGGGGCCACACTGAAGCTTTCTTT. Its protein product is CASNPGGHTEAFF.

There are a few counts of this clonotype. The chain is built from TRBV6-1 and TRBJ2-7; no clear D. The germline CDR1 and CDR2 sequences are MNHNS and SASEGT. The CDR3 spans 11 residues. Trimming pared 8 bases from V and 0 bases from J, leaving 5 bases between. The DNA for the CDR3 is TGTGCCAGCGCCTTCTCCTACGAGCAGTACTTC. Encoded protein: CASAFSYEQYF.

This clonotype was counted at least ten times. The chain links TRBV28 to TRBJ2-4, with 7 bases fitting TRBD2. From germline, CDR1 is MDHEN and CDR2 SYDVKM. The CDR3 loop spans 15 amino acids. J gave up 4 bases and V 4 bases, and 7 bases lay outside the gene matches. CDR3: CASSSRTRLKNIQYF. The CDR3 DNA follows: TGTGCCAGCAGTTCCAGGACTAGACTGAAAAACATTCAGTACTTC.

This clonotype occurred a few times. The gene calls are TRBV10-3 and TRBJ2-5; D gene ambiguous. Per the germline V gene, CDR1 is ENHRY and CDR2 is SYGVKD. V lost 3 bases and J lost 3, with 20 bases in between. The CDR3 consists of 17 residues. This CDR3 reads CAISEFGPPRMKETQYF. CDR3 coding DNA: TGTGCCATCAGTGAATTCGGACCGCCTCGTATGAAAGAGACCCAGTACTTC.

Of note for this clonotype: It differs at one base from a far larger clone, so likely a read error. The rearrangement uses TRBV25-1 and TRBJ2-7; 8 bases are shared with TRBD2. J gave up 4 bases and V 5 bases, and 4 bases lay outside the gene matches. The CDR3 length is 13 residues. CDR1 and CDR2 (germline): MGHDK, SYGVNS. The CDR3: CASSSGSRYEQYF. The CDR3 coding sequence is TGTGCCAGCAGTAGCGGGAGTAGGTACGAGCAGTACTTC.

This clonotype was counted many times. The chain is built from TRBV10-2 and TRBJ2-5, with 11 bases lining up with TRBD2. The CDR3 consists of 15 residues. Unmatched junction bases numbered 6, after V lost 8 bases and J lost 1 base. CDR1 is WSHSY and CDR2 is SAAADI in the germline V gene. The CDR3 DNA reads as TGCGCCAGCTTTGGACTAGCGGGCATCCAAGAGACCCAGTACTTC. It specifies CASFGLAGIQETQYF.

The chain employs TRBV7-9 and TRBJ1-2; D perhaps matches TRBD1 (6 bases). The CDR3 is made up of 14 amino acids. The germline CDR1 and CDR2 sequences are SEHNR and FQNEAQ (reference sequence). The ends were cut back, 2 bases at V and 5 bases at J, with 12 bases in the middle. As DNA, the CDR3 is TGTGCCAGCAGCTTATCGCAGGGGCATTATGGCTACACCTTC. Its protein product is CASSLSQGHYGYTF.

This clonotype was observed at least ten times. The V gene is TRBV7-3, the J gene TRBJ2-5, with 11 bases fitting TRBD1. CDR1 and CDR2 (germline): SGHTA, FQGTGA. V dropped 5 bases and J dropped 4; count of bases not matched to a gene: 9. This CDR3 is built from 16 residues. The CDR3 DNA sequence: TGTGCCAGCAGCACCGCCGGGACAGGGGGTGGAGAGACCCAGTACTTC. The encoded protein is CASSTAGTGGGETQYF.

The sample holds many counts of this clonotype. The chain's CDR3 is CASSEGAGSEQYF. The CDR3 DNA reads as TGTGCCAGCAGTGAAGGGGCAGGGAGCGAGCAGTACTTC. This chain connects TRBV2 to TRBJ2-7; D may be TRBD1 or TRBD2 (5 bases each). The CDR3 is made up of 13 amino acids. Germline V CDR1 and CDR2: SNHLY, FYNNEI. Trimming shortened V by 1 base and J by 6 bases, and 10 bases separated the two germline ends. The variable domain in full, with the rest retrieved from reference TRBV2 and TRBJ2-7, is EPEVTQTPSHQVTQMGQEVILRCVPISNHLYFYWYRQILGQKVEFLVSFYNNEISEKSEIFDDQFSVERPDGSNFTLKIRSTKLEDSAMYFCASSEGAGSEQYFGPGTRLTVT.

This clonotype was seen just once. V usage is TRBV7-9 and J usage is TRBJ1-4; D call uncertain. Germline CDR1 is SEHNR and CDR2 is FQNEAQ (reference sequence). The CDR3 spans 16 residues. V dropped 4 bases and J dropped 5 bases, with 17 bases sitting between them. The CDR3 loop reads CASSSTLSLTNEKLFF. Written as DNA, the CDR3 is TGTGCCAGCAGCTCCACCCTATCCCTGACAAATGAAAAACTGTTTTTT.

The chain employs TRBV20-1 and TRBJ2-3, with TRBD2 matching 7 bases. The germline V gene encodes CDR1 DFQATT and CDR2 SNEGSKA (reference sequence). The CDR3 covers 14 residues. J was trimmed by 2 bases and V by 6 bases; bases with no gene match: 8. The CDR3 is CSAPKRGNTDTQYF. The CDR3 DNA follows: TGCAGTGCCCCCAAGCGGGGCAACACAGATACGCAGTATTTT.

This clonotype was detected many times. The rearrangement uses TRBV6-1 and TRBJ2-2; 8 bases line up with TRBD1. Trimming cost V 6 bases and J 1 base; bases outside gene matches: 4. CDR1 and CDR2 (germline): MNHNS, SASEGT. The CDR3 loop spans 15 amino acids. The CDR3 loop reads CASRRDRGNTGELFF. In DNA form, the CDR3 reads TGTGCCAGCAGACGAGACAGGGGGAACACCGGGGAGCTGTTTTTT.

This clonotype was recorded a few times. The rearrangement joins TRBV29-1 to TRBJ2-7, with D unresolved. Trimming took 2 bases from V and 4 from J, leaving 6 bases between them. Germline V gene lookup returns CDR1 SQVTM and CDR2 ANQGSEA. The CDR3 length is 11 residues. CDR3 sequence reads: CSVEIQYEQYF. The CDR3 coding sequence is TGCAGCGTTGAAATACAATACGAGCAGTACTTC.

The CDR3 loop reads CASREQGRVAKNIQYF. The CDR3 bases are TGTGCCAGCAGGGAACAGGGGAGGGTGGCCAAAAACATTCAGTACTTC. The V and J genes are TRBV6-1 and TRBJ2-4, with D perhaps given as TRBD1 or TRBD2 (7 bases each). Trimming took off 6 bases at V and 1 base at J, with 16 bases between the two ends. This CDR3 spans 16 amino acids. The germline V gene encodes CDR1 MNHNS and CDR2 SASEGT.

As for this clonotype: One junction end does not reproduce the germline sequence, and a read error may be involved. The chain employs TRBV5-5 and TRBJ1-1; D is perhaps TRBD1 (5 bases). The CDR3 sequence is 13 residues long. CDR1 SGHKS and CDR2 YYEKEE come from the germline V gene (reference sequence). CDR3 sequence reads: CASTLGANTEALF. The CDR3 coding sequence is TGCGCCAGCACCCTTGGGGCGAACACTGAAGCTCTCTTT.

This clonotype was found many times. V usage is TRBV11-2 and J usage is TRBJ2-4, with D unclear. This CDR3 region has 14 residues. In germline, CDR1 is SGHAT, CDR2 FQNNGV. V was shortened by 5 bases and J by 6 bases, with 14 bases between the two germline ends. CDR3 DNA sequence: TGTGCCAGCAGCACTGAGGACCCTAGAAACATTCAGTACTTC. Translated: CASSTEDPRNIQYF. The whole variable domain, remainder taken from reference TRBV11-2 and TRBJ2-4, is EAGVAQSPRYKIIEKRQSVAFWCNPISGHATLYWYQQILGQGPKLLIQFQNNGVVDDSQLPKDRFSAERLKGVDSTLKIQPAKLEDSAVYLCASSTEDPRNIQYFGAGTRLSVL.